This T cell receptor beta chain appears in the sequencing data of a study of Graves' ophthalmopathy and Graves' hyperthyroidism. In the case of this clonotype: Its antigen is not identified.

Whole-study results and caveats: Detection in blood was also observed for most expanded thyroid clonotypes above 0.001 frequency.

Beta-chain TCR CDR3 regions were amplified from RNA transcripts. A first-round RT-PCR used HTBI primers, followed by a second-round multiplex PCR. MiXCR was run by TCRdb on the multiplex PCR reads, yielding one entry per CDR3 protein. The table lists about 1.1 million distinct CDR3 sequences, roughly two fifths of them singletons. The CDR3 runs 15 residues. Looked up from germline, CDR1 is SGHAT and CDR2 is FQDESV (reference sequence). V trimming: 5 bases; J trimming: 3 bases; junction bases outside the gene matches: 5. The V and J genes are TRBV11-1 and TRBJ1-5, with TRBD1 matching 9 bases. The origin of this receptor is an adult man with Graves' hyperthyroidism. Sequencing input: peripheral blood or thyroid tissue (not recorded which). CDR3 loop: CASSRRTGDNQPQHF. The CDR3 DNA reads as TGTGCCAGCAGCCGCAGGACAGGGGACAATCAGCCCCAGCATTTT.